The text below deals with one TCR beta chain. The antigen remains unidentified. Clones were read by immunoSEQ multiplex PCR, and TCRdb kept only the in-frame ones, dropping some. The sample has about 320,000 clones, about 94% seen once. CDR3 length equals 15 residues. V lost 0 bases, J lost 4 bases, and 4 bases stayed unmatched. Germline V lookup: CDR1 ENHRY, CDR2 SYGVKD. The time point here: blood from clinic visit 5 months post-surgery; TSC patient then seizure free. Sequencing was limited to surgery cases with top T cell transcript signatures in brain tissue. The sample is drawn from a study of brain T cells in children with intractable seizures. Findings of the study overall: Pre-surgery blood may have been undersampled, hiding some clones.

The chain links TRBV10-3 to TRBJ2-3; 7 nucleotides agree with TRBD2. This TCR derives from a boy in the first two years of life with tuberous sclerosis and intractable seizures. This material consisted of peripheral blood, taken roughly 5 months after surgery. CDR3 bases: TGTGCCATCAGTGAGTCTGGGGGGGTTCCAGATACGCAGTATTTT. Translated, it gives CAISESGGVPDTQYF.